This T cell receptor beta chain was identified in a study of blood T cell repertoires in COVID-19. Per the study methods: Researchers report that nucleated cell counts were estimated from reference gene primer amplification. Produced via immunoSEQ multiplex PCR; TCRdb's table is partial and in-frame only. V and J calls and clone size are copied from that table; D and trimming were computed from the DNA. The sample holds a few hundred thousand clones, about 90% seen once. Trimming took 5 bases from V and 3 from J, leaving 9 bases between them. The CDR3 length is 13 residues. Per the germline V gene, CDR1 is SGHTA and CDR2 is FQGTGA.

This TCR was recovered from a woman in her twenties or thirties who had recovered from COVID-19. The sample was PBMCs or T cells enriched from blood (not recorded which). This chain uses TRBV7-3 with TRBJ2-3; weak D call: TRBD1 (6 bases). CDR3 region: CASSPGQTDTQYF. The CDR3 region has the DNA TGTGCCAGCAGCCCCGGACAGACAGATACGCAGTATTTT.